The next 7 T cell receptor beta chains were all read from a single sample in a study of T cell changes during pregnancy in multiple sclerosis. Only in-frame clones appear in the TCRdb table, and some are missing; sequencing was by immunoSEQ multiplex PCR. The profile shows 100,000 or so clones, about 93% of them singletons. The sequences come from peripheral blood, collected after pregnancy. These receptors all come from a female donor in good health, enrolled as a control in a pregnancy study.

This clone was detected once. V and J are TRBV4-1 and TRBJ2-3, with 9 bases aligning to TRBD1. V lost 0 bases to trimming and J lost 5 bases; unmatched junction nucleotides: 6. The CDR3 is 16 amino acids. CDR1 MGHRA and CDR2 YSYEKL come from the germline V gene. Here the CDR3 DNA reads TGCGCCAGCAGCCAAGAACTCGCGACAGGGGGAGATACGCAGTATTTT. Its translation is CASSQELATGGDTQYF.

The chain couples TRBV7-2 to TRBJ2-7, with D possibly TRBD1 on 5 matching bases. V was trimmed by 4 bases and J by 0 bases, leaving 10 bases between them. Germline V gene sequence: CDR1 SGHTA, CDR2 FQGNSA. The CDR3 has 14 residues. In DNA, the CDR3 is TGTGCCAGCAGCTCGACGACAGTCTCCTACGAGCAGTACTTC. This codes for CASSSTTVSYEQYF.

This chain uses TRBV9 with TRBJ1-4; no firm D call. CDR1 SGDLS and CDR2 YYNGEE come from the germline V gene. The CDR3 contains 17 residues. V was clipped by 4 bases and J by 0 bases, with 16 bases between them. The CDR3 nucleotides read TGTGCCAGCAGCCCCCTGGTGCCAGGCTCAACTAATGAAAAACTGTTTTTT. Protein product: CASSPLVPGSTNEKLFF. Filled out from reference TRBV9 and TRBJ1-4, the complete variable domain reads DSGVTQTPKHLITATGQRVTLRCSPRSGDLSVYWYQQSLDQGLQFLIQYYNGEERAKGNILERFSAQQFPDLHSELNLSSLELGDSALYFCASSPLVPGSTNEKLFFGSGTQLSVL.

The V call is TRBV6-6, the J call TRBJ2-1; D is undetermined. The CDR3 has 12 residues. The germline V gene has CDR1 MNHNY and CDR2 SVGAGI (reference sequence). The V end lost 9 bases, the J end lost 5 bases, and 11 bases lay between the germline ends. The CDR3 region has the DNA TGTGCCAGTAATCGAGTGGACAATGAGCAGTTCTTC. Protein product: CASNRVDNEQFF.

This chain links TRBV27 with TRBJ1-1; the match to TRBD1 covers 8 bases. Per germline, CDR1 MNHEY and CDR2 SMNVEV (reference sequence). After removal of 7 bases from V and 1 base from J, the junction contained 5 bases not matched to a gene. CDR3 length equals 14 residues. CDR3 in DNA: TGTGCCAGCACCACGACAGGGGCGAACACTGAAGCTTTCTTT. Protein product: CASTTTGANTEAFF.

J is TRBJ1-1 and V is TRBV11-2; D unclear. This CDR3 is 13 amino acids long. Germline V lookup: CDR1 SGHAT, CDR2 FQNNGV. Trimming cost V 1 base and J 3 bases, with 6 bases left between them. CDR3 in DNA: TGTGCCAGCAGCTTAGCGGCGGACACTGAAGCTTTCTTT. As protein: CASSLAADTEAFF.

Here the CDR3 DNA reads TGCAGCGTTGAAGGTGGACAAGATCAGCCCCAGCATTTT. Amino acid sequence: CSVEGGQDQPQHF. The chain joins TRBV29-1 to TRBJ1-5; D is perhaps TRBD1 (5 bases). Germline values: CDR1 SQVTM, CDR2 ANQGSEA. The CDR3 has 13 amino acids. V gave up 1 base and J gave up 5 bases, with 9 bases separating them.